At least ten counts were recorded for the clone carrying this TCR beta chain. Its antigen is still unknown. This CDR3 is 13 amino acids long. Germline CDR1 is SNHLY and CDR2 is FYNNEI. V gave up 4 bases and J gave up 2 bases, with 8 bases separating them. Under 3 months was the duration of disease in ophthalmopathy patients, who also had a Clinical Activity Score of at least 3 and a NOSPECS grade of at least 4. Uncontrolled infection, other autoimmune disease, pregnancy or lactation led to exclusion. It was less than 13 ml of fresh peripheral blood that supplied the PBMCs. Using RNA transcripts as the source, TCR beta CDR3 regions were amplified. Researchers ran a first-round RT-PCR on the TCR CDR3 using the HTBI primer set. Each CDR3 protein gets one entry after TCRdb re-called the multiplex PCR reads with MiXCR. Of a few hundred thousand distinct CDR3 sequences listed, around a fifth are singletons.

These data originate in a study of T cells in Graves' hyperthyroidism and ophthalmopathy. Study-wide results and caveats: Expanded thyroid clonotypes (above 0.001) were mostly also found in blood.

The sequencing input was blood. The rearrangement joins TRBV2 to TRBJ2-5; unclear D gene. The sequence was obtained from a woman aged 70 to 79 with Graves' ophthalmopathy. CDR3 in amino acids: CASSGPVQETQYF. The CDR3 coding sequence is TGTGCCAGCAGTGGTCCGGTTCAAGAGACCCAGTACTTC. The full variable domain, completed using reference TRBV2 and TRBJ2-5, is EPEVTQTPSHQVTQMGQEVILRCVPISNHLYFYWYRQILGQKVEFLVSFYNNEISEKSEIFDDQFSVERPDGSNFTLKIRSTKLEDSAMYFCASSGPVQETQYFGPGTRLLVL.